Each of the 22 T cell receptor beta chains below was sequenced from the same sample in a study of lymphopenia after photon versus proton radiotherapy. Profiling relied on immunoSEQ multiplex PCR, and the TCRdb table lists in-frame clones only, not all of them. The table shows around 64,000 clones, with roughly 87% occurring only once. Material: peripheral blood, obtained from a patient treated with proton-based radiotherapy. The receptor source for this set is an elderly man with esophageal cancer.

This sequence joins TRBV9 and TRBJ2-1, with D perhaps TRBD1 (6 bases). Germline V gene data show CDR1 as SGDLS and CDR2 as YYNGEE. This CDR3 has 14 residues. The V end lost 1 base, the J end lost 6 bases, and 11 bases lay between the germline ends. The CDR3 sequence is CASSVTWGPNEQFF. The CDR3 DNA follows: TGTGCCAGCAGCGTAACATGGGGGCCCAATGAGCAGTTCTTC.

The rearrangement joins TRBV7-9 to TRBJ1-2; D possibly corresponds to TRBD1 (5 bases). Germline V gene sequence: CDR1 SEHNR, CDR2 FQNEAQ (reference sequence). The CDR3 consists of 12 residues. V was clipped by 6 bases and J by 2 bases, with 7 bases between them. CDR3 in amino acids: CASRTANYGYTF. The CDR3 DNA follows: TGTGCCAGCAGGACAGCAAACTATGGCTACACCTTC.

CDR3 residues: CASSLHGNTIYF. CDR3 nucleotide sequence: TGTGCCAGCAGCTTGCACGGAAACACCATATATTTT. The gene calls are TRBV5-4 and TRBJ1-3; D call uncertain. The germline CDR1 and CDR2 sequences are SGHNT and YYREEE (reference sequence). This CDR3 is 12 amino acids long. V lost 1 base and J lost 4, with 3 bases in between.

Concerning this clone itself: Sequence at one end of the junction differs from germline and may be a read error. The gene calls are TRBV30 and TRBJ1-1, with D tentatively TRBD1 (6 bases). This CDR3 is built from 13 residues. Germline values: CDR1 GTSNPN, CDR2 SVGIG (reference sequence). The CDR3 DNA is TGTGCCCGGAGGTCGGGGGCGGACACTGAAGCTTTCTTT. This encodes CARRSGADTEAFF.

CDR3 loop: CASSPVGLYTEAFF. The CDR3 DNA is TGCGCCAGCAGCCCGGTGGGGCTGTACACTGAAGCTTTCTTT. The chain recombines TRBV4-1 with TRBJ1-1, with D possibly matching TRBD1 (5 bases). V lost 4 bases and J 3 bases, leaving 12 bases between the germline ends. Germline V gives CDR1 MGHRA, CDR2 YSYEKL. CDR3 length: 14 amino acids.

The CDR3 DNA reads TGTGCCAGCAGCTTAGAGGGGGGAGGCTCCGGGTGGGAGCTGTTTTTT. Translated, it gives CASSLEGGGSGWELFF. The chain joins TRBV7-2 to TRBJ2-2; D assignment may be TRBD1 or TRBD2 (6 bases each). The CDR3 has 16 residues. In germline, CDR1 is SGHTA, CDR2 FQGNSA. V was cut by 1 base and J by 9 bases, with 18 bases left in between.

This clone has just a few counts. The chain is built from TRBV27 and TRBJ1-5; D ambiguous. CDR1 is MNHEY and CDR2 is SMNVEV in the germline V gene (reference sequence). V dropped 2 bases and J dropped 6 bases, with 8 bases sitting between them. The CDR3 loop spans 13 amino acids. The CDR3 bases are TGTGCCAGCAGTTTAGGTCCTAGTCAGCCCCAGCATTTT. This codes for CASSLGPSQPQHF.

CDR3 DNA sequence: TGTGCCAGCAGGGCCGGACTAGCGGGGGGTTCGAGAGTCCCCGGGGAGCTGTTTTTT. Encoded protein: CASRAGLAGGSRVPGELFF. The chain links TRBV2 to TRBJ2-2, with TRBD2 matching 14 bases. V trimming: 6 bases; J trimming: 6 bases; junction bases outside the gene matches: 15. Germline assignment: CDR1 SNHLY and CDR2 FYNNEI. CDR3 length equals 19 residues.

The chain employs TRBV7-9 and TRBJ2-5; D is unresolved. Per the germline V gene, CDR1 is SEHNR and CDR2 is FQNEAQ (reference sequence). The V gene lost 1 base and the J gene lost 2 bases, with 11 bases spanning the gap. The CDR3 has 15 amino acids. Written as DNA, the CDR3 is TGTGCCAGCAGCTTAGGCTCCAGAGAACAAGAGACCCAGTACTTC. It codes for CASSLGSREQETQYF.

The rearrangement joins TRBV30 to TRBJ1-1; D gene unclear. The V gene lost 1 base and the J gene lost 2 bases, with 11 bases spanning the gap. Germline V gene lookup returns CDR1 GTSNPN and CDR2 SVGIG (reference sequence). CDR3 size: 14 residues. The CDR3 DNA follows: TGTGCCTGGAGTGCGGGCAGGCCTAACACTGAAGCTTTCTTT. Translated, it gives CAWSAGRPNTEAFF.

The chain combines TRBV7-2 with TRBJ2-2; D call uncertain. The V end was cut by 1 base, the J end by 7 bases, with 16 bases between. The CDR3 totals 16 residues. Germline CDR1 reads SGHTA; CDR2 reads FQGNSA. The CDR3 sequence is CASSLVPGFVIGELFF. The CDR3 bases are TGTGCCAGCAGCTTAGTTCCGGGTTTCGTTATCGGGGAGCTGTTTTTT.

V and J are TRBV15 and TRBJ1-5; a possible D gene is TRBD1 (6 bases). The CDR3 sequence is 18 residues long. V lost 0 bases and J lost 7, with 22 bases in between. Germline CDR1 reads LNHNV; CDR2 reads YYDKDF (reference sequence). CDR3 in DNA: TGTGCCACCAGCAGAGATTGGGGGTTGGACAGTTTAGGCCAGCCCCAGCATTTT. It encodes CATSRDWGLDSLGQPQHF.

The gene calls are TRBV30 and TRBJ2-7; 9 bases match TRBD1. V was clipped by 5 bases and J by 4 bases; unmatched bases: 18. The CDR3 has 17 residues. CDR1 GTSNPN and CDR2 SVGIG come from the germline V gene (reference sequence). The CDR3 spells CAWCALPQTGGRYEQYF. Here the CDR3 DNA reads TGTGCCTGGTGCGCCCTACCCCAAACAGGGGGCAGGTACGAGCAGTACTTC.

The chain carries TRBV10-3 and TRBJ2-2, with D tentatively TRBD2 (6 bases). Germline values: CDR1 ENHRY, CDR2 SYGVKD. V was cut by 4 bases and J by 6 bases, with 15 bases left in between. The CDR3 has 15 amino acids. Here the CDR3 reads CAISGRVLGAGELFF. Written as DNA, the CDR3 is TGTGCCATCAGTGGGAGGGTTCTGGGTGCCGGGGAGCTGTTTTTT.

This chain uses TRBV2 with TRBJ1-2; D is possibly TRBD1 (6 bases). The CDR3 consists of 13 residues. Germline V gene sequence: CDR1 SNHLY, CDR2 FYNNEI. Trimming cost V 7 bases and J 1 base, with 10 bases left between them. The CDR3 reads CASIGGLNYGYTF. CDR3 nucleotides: TGTGCCAGCATCGGGGGGCTTAACTATGGCTACACCTTC.

V is TRBV25-1 and J is TRBJ1-3; possible D gene TRBD1, 6 bases. V dropped 7 bases and J dropped 2 bases, with 12 bases sitting between them. The CDR3 has 14 amino acids. Germline V lookup: CDR1 MGHDK, CDR2 SYGVNS. CDR3 residues: CASIGGTAGNTIYF. The CDR3 DNA follows: TGTGCCAGCATAGGGGGAACGGCTGGAAACACCATATATTTT. Together with reference TRBV25-1 and TRBJ1-3, the CDR3 gives the full variable domain: EADIYQTPRYLVIGTGKKITLECSQTMGHDKMYWYQQDPGMELHLIHYSYGVNSTEKGDLSSESTVSRIRTEHFPLTLESARPSHTSQYLCASIGGTAGNTIYFGEGSWLTVV.

The rearrangement links TRBV15 to TRBJ1-2; 7 bases match TRBD1. CDR1 LNHNV and CDR2 YYDKDF come from the germline V gene (reference sequence). This CDR3 has 15 amino acids. Trimming took 3 bases from V and 2 from J; bases not matched to a gene: 6. The CDR3 sequence is CATSSVRGQNYGYTF. For the CDR3, the DNA is TGTGCCACCAGCAGTGTGAGGGGACAGAACTATGGCTACACCTTC.

The V call is TRBV6-1, the J call TRBJ1-3; D call uncertain. Germline V gene data show CDR1 as MNHNS and CDR2 as SASEGT. The germline V and J ends were trimmed by 5 bases and 8 bases, with 13 bases remaining between them. The CDR3 has 13 amino acids. CDR3 DNA sequence: TGTGCCAGCAGTTGGGAGGGCCAGTACACCATATATTTT. It codes for CASSWEGQYTIYF.

This rearrangement joins TRBV10-3 to TRBJ1-6, with D uncertain. The V end lost 6 bases, the J end lost 7 bases, and 10 bases lay between the germline ends. This CDR3 comprises 13 residues. Germline lookup yields CDR1 ENHRY and CDR2 SYGVKD. CDR3 residues: CAIRRDGNSPLHF. In nucleotides, the CDR3 is TGTGCCATCAGAAGAGACGGGAATTCACCCCTCCACTTT.

The genes are TRBV5-1 and TRBJ2-7; TRBD2 aligns across 12 bases. Germline-derived CDR1 and CDR2 are SGHRS and YFSETQ. Trimming at V came to 1 base and at J to 7 bases, leaving 6 bases not matched to a gene. There are 15 residues in the CDR3. This chain's CDR3 is CASSLNPGLAGEQYF. The CDR3 DNA follows: TGCGCCAGCAGCTTGAACCCGGGACTAGCGGGTGAGCAGTACTTC.

J is TRBJ2-5 and V is TRBV30; D gene unclear. This CDR3 has 14 residues. The V end was cut by 0 bases, the J end by 5 bases, with 13 bases between. The germline V gene has CDR1 GTSNPN and CDR2 SVGIG (reference sequence). CDR3 nucleotides: TGTGCCTGGAGTGTAGGTTCCACCGGGGAGACCCAGTACTTC. Translation: CAWSVGSTGETQYF.

V is TRBV11-2 and J is TRBJ2-7, with 12 bases fitting TRBD2. The germline gives CDR1 SGHAT, CDR2 FQNNGV. With V trimmed by 6 bases and J by 3 bases, 6 bases remained unmatched. The CDR3 loop spans 15 amino acids. CDR3 loop: CASSLLAGGIYEQYF. The CDR3 coding sequence is TGTGCCAGCAGTCTACTAGCGGGGGGTATCTACGAGCAGTACTTC.